The TCR beta chain described here comes from a study of CD4 T cell repertoires in COVID-19. In this sample, this clone turned up once. Clones were sequenced by immunoSEQ multiplex PCR, and TCRdb holds only the in-frame ones, with some missing. The sample yields about 75,000 clones, around 82% seen once. V dropped 3 bases and J dropped 0 bases, with 15 bases sitting between them. The CDR3 contains 17 residues. Germline V gene sequence: CDR1 MDHEN, CDR2 SYDVKM. The rearrangement uses TRBV28 and TRBJ1-5; D call uncertain. The receptor was derived from a human donor who had COVID-19. Sequenced material: CD4+ T cells from peripheral blood, taken after recovery from COVID-19. The CDR3 bases are TGTGCCAGCAGTTTTGGGCTGAGTTTAAATAGCAATCAGCCCCAGCATTTT. Its translation: CASSFGLSLNSNQPQHF. The complete variable domain, with remaining parts taken from reference TRBV28 and TRBJ1-5, reads DVKVTQSSRYLVKRTGEKVFLECVQDMDHENMFWYRQDPGLGLRLIYFSYDVKMKEKGDIPEGYSVSREKKERFSLILESASTNQTSMYLCASSFGLSLNSNQPQHFGDGTRLSIL.